The rows below give T cell receptor beta chains drawn from one sample of a study of early stage breast cancer tumors. Using immunoSEQ multiplex PCR, the repertoire was profiled, and TCRdb retains in-frame clones only, with some absent. The sample has 30,000 to 40,000 clones, around 70% seen once. Sequenced: blood. The receptors shown here come from a person aged 60 to 70 with breast cancer. CDR3s include the opening cysteine and the closing phenylalanine or tryptophan. The order of the fields is D gene, V gene, clone size, J gene, CDR3 protein, CDR3 DNA. D genes are given only for firm matches. Size is stated for part of the rows, as once, few or many counts, or as a class when the clone is expanded.

TRBD2	TRBV2	-	TRBJ2-7	CASSDRGRTSNEQYF	TGTGCCAGCAGTGACCGCGGGAGGACCTCTAACGAGCAGTACTTC
-	TRBV5-1	-	TRBJ1-1	CASSLLSGAITEAFF	TGCGCCAGCAGCTTGTTGTCAGGGGCGATTACTGAAGCTTTCTTT
-	TRBV19	-	TRBJ1-4	CASKYTSTNEKLFF	TGTGCCAGTAAATACACTTCAACTAATGAAAAACTGTTTTTT
-	TRBV6-1	-	TRBJ1-5	CASRNGQGGNQPQHF	TGTGCCAGCAGGAACGGGCAGGGCGGCAATCAGCCCCAGCATTTT
TRBD1	TRBV2	few	TRBJ1-6	CASSADRGLSPLHF	TGTGCCAGCAGTGCAGACAGGGGGCTTTCACCCCTCCACTTT
-	TRBV5-1	-	TRBJ1-5	CASSLGPTDNQPQHF	TGCGCCAGCAGCTTGGGGCCAACGGACAATCAGCCCCAGCATTTT
-	TRBV19	-	TRBJ1-1	CASSIRENTEAFF	TGTGCCAGTAGTATTCGAGAGAACACTGAAGCTTTCTTT
-	TRBV7-6	once	TRBJ1-1	CASSPGSVNTEAFF	TGTGCCAGCAGTCCAGGGAGTGTGAACACTGAAGCTTTCTTT
-	TRBV5-1	once	TRBJ2-2	CASSSETSRAGELFF	TGCGCCAGCAGCTCCGAGACTAGTAGGGCCGGGGAGCTGTTTTTT
-	TRBV28	-	TRBJ1-5	CASSPLGGVNQPQHF	TGTGCCAGCAGTCCGCTCGGGGGGGTCAATCAGCCCCAGCATTTT
TRBD1	TRBV19	-	TRBJ1-3	CASSNGDSSTFSGNTIYF	TGTGCCAGTTCGAACGGGGACAGCAGCACATTCTCTGGAAACACCATATATTTT
TRBD2	TRBV5-1	-	TRBJ2-7	CASSSEAGEQYF	TGCGCCAGCAGCTCGGAAGCGGGAGAGCAGTACTTC
-	TRBV7-9	-	TRBJ1-1	CASSLGDNWNTEAFF	TGTGCCAGCAGCCTAGGGGACAACTGGAACACTGAAGCTTTCTTT
-	TRBV18	-	TRBJ1-3	CASSGVSSGNTIYF	TGTGCCAGCTCAGGGGTCAGCTCTGGAAACACCATATATTTT
TRBD2	TRBV12-5	once	TRBJ2-1	CASGLGRGELNEQFF	TGTGCTAGTGGTTTGGGTCGGGGGGAACTCAATGAGCAGTTCTTC
-	TRBV7-9	-	TRBJ2-2	CASSLQGGELFF	TGTGCCAGCAGCCTCCAAGGGGGGGAGCTGTTTTTT
-	TRBV7-9	-	TRBJ1-1	CASSFRQHNTEAFF	TGTGCCAGCAGCTTTAGGCAGCACAACACTGAAGCTTTCTTT
TRBD1	TRBV5-1	-	TRBJ1-1	CASIEQGDPEAFF	TGCGCCAGCATCGAACAGGGGGACCCTGAAGCTTTCTTT
-	TRBV5-6	-	TRBJ2-3	CASSAPELGRFADTQYF	TGTGCCAGCAGCGCGCCCGAATTGGGAAGGTTCGCAGATACGCAGTATTTT
TRBD1	TRBV5-1	-	TRBJ2-7	CASSLGPGTGGYEQYF	TGCGCCAGCAGCTTGGGCCCCGGGACAGGGGGCTACGAGCAGTACTTC
-	TRBV7-8	-	TRBJ2-3	CASSPGATDTQYF	TGTGCCAGCAGCCCGGGGGCCACAGATACGCAGTATTTT
-	TRBV6-4	-	TRBJ1-1	CASRDGMNTEAFF	TGTGCCAGCAGGGACGGAATGAACACTGAAGCTTTCTTT
-	TRBV19	-	TRBJ1-2	CASSIDRGGYGYTF	TGTGCCAGTAGTATAGATCGGGGTGGCTATGGCTACACCTTC
-	TRBV7-6	few	TRBJ1-1	CASSGRLNTEAFF	TGTGCCAGCAGCGGTAGGCTGAACACTGAAGCTTTCTTT
-	TRBV9	-	TRBJ2-6	CASSVERGYLSGANVLTF	TGTGCCAGCAGCGTAGAGAGGGGATACCTCTCTGGGGCCAACGTCCTGACTTTC
TRBD1	TRBV19	-	TRBJ2-7	CASTPRGQRNYEQYF	TGTGCCAGTACCCCCAGGGGACAGAGGAACTACGAGCAGTACTTC
TRBD1	TRBV6-5	-	TRBJ1-3	CASSPTGELRNTIYF	TGTGCCAGCAGCCCTACAGGGGAGCTAAGGAACACCATATATTTT
TRBD1	TRBV30	-	TRBJ2-7	CAWSDPPGQTPYEQYF	TGTGCCTGGAGTGACCCACCGGGACAGACCCCCTACGAGCAGTACTTC
-	TRBV7-8	-	TRBJ2-1	CASSPPLIREQFF	TGTGCCAGCAGCCCCCCCTTGATACGAGAGCAGTTCTTC
-	TRBV5-6	-	TRBJ1-1	CASSLVWPDTEAFF	TGTGCCAGCAGCTTGGTTTGGCCCGACACTGAAGCTTTCTTT
-	TRBV4-1	once	TRBJ2-1	CASSQDRGPYNEQFF	TGCGCCAGCAGCCAAGACAGGGGACCCTACAATGAGCAGTTCTTC
TRBD2	TRBV27	-	TRBJ2-1	CASSLLGLAGDKNEQFF	TGTGCCAGCAGTTTATTGGGGCTAGCGGGAGATAAGAATGAGCAGTTCTTC
-	TRBV6-5	-	TRBJ2-3	CASSYESRVDTQYF	TGTGCCAGCAGTTACGAGTCGCGGGTGGATACGCAGTATTTT
TRBD2	TRBV7-2	-	TRBJ2-1	CASSLALTSGSLHSYNEQFF	TGTGCCAGCAGCTTAGCGCTAACTAGCGGGAGTTTGCACTCCTACAATGAGCAGTTCTTC
TRBD1	TRBV7-9	-	TRBJ1-2	CASSLVGDRPTNYGYTF	TGTGCCAGCAGCTTAGTAGGGGACAGACCGACTAACTATGGCTACACCTTC
TRBD1	TRBV5-1	-	TRBJ1-2	CASSSRDRLLSDGYTF	TGCGCCAGCAGCTCCCGGGACAGGTTGCTTTCCGATGGCTACACCTTC
-	TRBV5-1	-	TRBJ1-4	CASSPLEGGLEKLFF	TGCGCCAGCAGCCCGCTCGAGGGAGGGCTTGAAAAACTGTTTTTT
TRBD2	TRBV10-3	few	TRBJ2-7	CAIRGLAGVEQYF	TGTGCCATCAGGGGACTAGCGGGAGTGGAGCAGTACTTC
TRBD1	TRBV10-2	-	TRBJ1-5	CATGTGRNQPQHF	TGCGCCACCGGGACAGGTCGCAATCAGCCCCAGCATTTT
-	TRBV19	-	TRBJ2-2	CASSITGNIGELFF	TGTGCCAGTAGTATCACAGGGAACATCGGGGAGCTGTTTTTT